This entry concerns a single TCR beta chain. A much larger clone differs by one base, so this may be a read error. A TCRbeta library incorporating unique molecular identifiers was prepared. TCRdb redid the calling of the PCR reads with MiXCR, one entry per CDR3 protein. The repertoire holds roughly 490,000 distinct CDR3 sequences, approximately 10% seen once, with around 15% in the top ten. These data come from a study of T-cell reconstitution after alpha-beta-depleted transplantation in children. Germline CDR1 LNHNV, CDR2 YYDKDF (reference sequence). This CDR3 is 14 amino acids long. This specimen consisted of PBMCs, mostly from graft donor cells, obtained 180 days after TCRalphabeta/CD19-depleted stem cell transplant. J is TRBJ2-5 and V is TRBV15, with TRBD2 identical over 9 bases. The receptor comes from a female patient between 2 and 15 years old who had a stem cell transplant for aplastic anemia, so the T cells may come from the graft donor. The CDR3 reads CASSRQAGGETQYF. CDR3 DNA: TGTGCCAGCAGCAGACAAGCGGGAGGAGAGACCCAGTACTTC.